One sample yielded the 7 T cell receptor beta chains listed below, sequenced in a study of blood T cell repertoires in COVID-19. Measured with immunoSEQ multiplex PCR; TCRdb has only the in-frame clones, and not every one. Of about 400,000 clones listed, 85% to 90% were seen once; the top ten hold 2.5% to 3.5%. Sequencing used peripheral blood. Every receptor here comes from a human donor in a cohort sampled during active COVID-19.

The chain uses TRBV2 and TRBJ1-1; 10 bases align to TRBD1. The V segment lost 4 bases and the J segment 0 bases; nucleotides outside the gene matches: 2. CDR1 SNHLY and CDR2 FYNNEI come from the germline V gene. The CDR3 is 15 residues long. The DNA for the CDR3 is TGTGCCAGCAGTGGGGGGACAGGGGTGAACACTGAAGCTTTCTTT. Translating it yields CASSGGTGVNTEAFF.

CDR3: CASSMTSGGEFTDTQYF. The CDR3 region has the DNA TGTGCCAGCAGCATGACTAGCGGGGGGGAATTCACAGATACGCAGTATTTT. V usage is TRBV21-1 and J usage is TRBJ2-3; TRBD2 reflects the table's D call only, with no check against the DNA. TRBV21-1 is marked as a pseudogene. This CDR3 is built from 17 residues.

In regard to this clone: The sample has other DNA sequences that encode this CDR3 too. This rearrangement joins TRBV9 to TRBJ2-7, with D maybe TRBD1 (5 bases). The V gene lost 4 bases and the J gene lost 0 bases, with 11 bases spanning the gap. This CDR3 has 14 residues. Germline CDR1 reads SGDLS; CDR2 reads YYNGEE. CDR3 sequence reads: CASSIRGDSYEQYF. CDR3 nucleotides: TGTGCCAGCAGCATTAGGGGCGACTCCTACGAGCAGTACTTC.

The chain combines TRBV30 with TRBJ2-5; D call uncertain. Trimming took off 0 bases at V and 0 bases at J, with 8 bases between the two ends. The CDR3 extends over 14 amino acids. Germline loops: CDR1 GTSNPN, CDR2 SVGIG (reference sequence). CDR3 in DNA: TGTGCCTGGAGTGTGGGCCGGTACCAAGAGACCCAGTACTTC. Protein product: CAWSVGRYQETQYF.

Written as DNA, the CDR3 is TGTGCCACCAGTGATTCAAGAACAGGGAACACTGAAGCTTTCTTT. It codes for CATSDSRTGNTEAFF. The rearrangement joins TRBV24-1 to TRBJ1-1, with D perhaps matching TRBD1 (5 bases). CDR1 and CDR2 from the germline V gene are KGHDR and SFDVKD. V was shortened by 2 bases and J by 1 base, with 10 bases between the two germline ends. This CDR3 is 15 amino acids long.

This clone has only one observation. The rearrangement links TRBV6-5 to TRBJ2-7; 8 positions match TRBD1. V dropped 8 bases and J dropped 3; count of bases not matched to a gene: 9. The CDR3 sequence is 14 residues long. Germline V lookup: CDR1 MNHEY, CDR2 SVGAGI. In DNA, the CDR3 is TGTGCCAGCGTCCCCCCGGGACAGGTCTACGAGCAGTACTTC. It is translated as CASVPPGQVYEQYF.

The chain carries TRBV7-3 and TRBJ2-7; no firm D call. Germline V gene lookup returns CDR1 SGHTA and CDR2 FQGTGA. This CDR3 region has 15 residues. Trimming removed 1 base from V and 3 bases from J, with 13 bases in between. This chain's CDR3 is CASSLNGGPGYEQYF. The DNA for the CDR3 is TGTGCCAGCAGCTTAAATGGCGGTCCGGGCTACGAGCAGTACTTC.